The next 21 T cell receptor beta chains were all read from a single sample in a study of radiotherapy plus CTLA-4 blockade in lung cancer. Assay used: immunoSEQ multiplex PCR; TCRdb lists only in-frame clones, some missing. Among roughly 90,000 clones, 85% to 90% were seen once, and the ten largest hold roughly 4.9%. Sequenced material: peripheral blood, taken from a patient treated with radiotherapy plus ipilimumab. These receptors were collected from a human donor with non-small cell lung cancer that progressed on radiotherapy plus ipilimumab.

The chain links TRBV6-1 to TRBJ1-2, with D unresolved. This CDR3 is built from 12 residues. The germline V gene has CDR1 MNHNS and CDR2 SASEGT. Trimming stripped 6 bases from V and 4 bases from J, with 9 bases between. The CDR3 protein is CASRPGGYGYTF. The DNA of the CDR3 is TGTGCCAGCAGGCCGGGTGGCTATGGCTACACCTTC.

The chain has TRBV4-1 and TRBJ2-5; the match to TRBD1 covers 7 bases. There are 14 residues in the CDR3. Trimming at V came to 8 bases and at J to 2 bases, leaving 8 bases not matched to a gene. The V gene's germline CDR1 is MGHRA and CDR2 YSYEKL. The CDR3, as DNA: TGCGCCAGCGGTCCGGGACAGTCGCAAGAGACCCAGTACTTC. Its protein product is CASGPGQSQETQYF.

Relative to its sample, this clone is medium-sized. The chain couples TRBV7-9 to TRBJ1-5, with a weak D call TRBD1 (6 bases). Trimming took 5 bases from V and 3 from J, leaving 8 bases between them. The CDR3 covers 13 residues. CDR1 and CDR2 from the germline V gene are SEHNR and FQNEAQ (reference sequence). The CDR3 protein is CASSRTDNQPQHF. The CDR3 DNA reads as TGTGCCAGCAGCCGGACAGACAATCAGCCCCAGCATTTT.

The CDR3 spells CASSGLAGDRNEQFF. The CDR3, as DNA: TGTGCCAGCAGCGGGTTAGCGGGAGATCGGAATGAGCAGTTCTTC. The rearrangement links TRBV9 to TRBJ2-1; TRBD2 aligns across 9 bases. V shed 3 bases, J shed 7 bases, and the junction held 8 bases outside the gene matches. The CDR3 sequence is 15 residues long. Germline V gene lookup returns CDR1 SGDLS and CDR2 YYNGEE. Full variable domain (missing parts from reference TRBV9 and TRBJ2-1): DSGVTQTPKHLITATGQRVTLRCSPRSGDLSVYWYQQSLDQGLQFLIQYYNGEERAKGNILERFSAQQFPDLHSELNLSSLELGDSALYFCASSGLAGDRNEQFFGPGTRLTVL.

Here the CDR3 reads CASKTESYKVDGYTF. CDR3 DNA: TGTGCCAGTAAGACAGAGAGTTATAAAGTGGATGGCTACACCTTC. The chain joins TRBV19 to TRBJ1-2; perhaps TRBD1 as D (5 bases). V dropped 7 bases and J dropped 6 bases, with 21 bases sitting between them. Germline V CDR1 and CDR2: LNHDA, SQIVND (reference sequence). The CDR3 consists of 15 residues.

This clone has just a few counts. The rearrangement uses TRBV6-1 and TRBJ2-7; D remains ambiguous. Germline V gene sequence: CDR1 MNHNS, CDR2 SASEGT. The CDR3 contains 14 residues. Trimming stripped 3 bases from V and 2 bases from J, with 11 bases between. This CDR3 reads CASSDRVLTYEQYF. The CDR3, as DNA: TGTGCCAGCAGTGATAGGGTGCTGACCTACGAGCAGTACTTC.

As to this clone: The germline gene is not matched at one end of the junction; a read error may be the cause. Other DNA sequences in the same sample also yield this CDR3. The chain's CDR3 is CASSLDSDTQYF. The CDR3 bases are TGCGCCAGCAGCTTAGACTCGGATACGCAGTATTTT. The chain joins TRBV7-9 to TRBJ2-3; D unresolved. This CDR3 has 12 amino acids. Germline V gives CDR1 SEHNR, CDR2 FQNEAQ (reference sequence).

CDR3 in amino acids: CASSEVGGVYGYTF. CDR3 nucleotide sequence: TGTGCCAGCAGTGAAGTTGGGGGGGTTTATGGCTACACCTTC. V gene TRBV2 combines with J gene TRBJ1-2, with D perhaps matching TRBD1 (5 bases). Trimming pared 1 base from V and 5 bases from J, leaving 11 bases between. The germline gives CDR1 SNHLY, CDR2 FYNNEI. The CDR3 totals 14 residues.

This chain joins TRBV7-2 and TRBJ2-1; TRBD1 is a possible D gene (5 bases). Trimming took off 1 base at V and 9 bases at J, with 10 bases between the two ends. The germline CDR1 and CDR2 sequences are SGHTA and FQGNSA. The CDR3 contains 13 residues. The CDR3 region is CASSLERGSEQFF. CDR3 coding DNA: TGTGCCAGCAGCTTAGAAAGGGGAAGTGAGCAGTTCTTC.

CDR3 nucleotides: TGTGCCAGCAGCCCCAGGGGCGGGAGCGAGCAGTACTTC. It encodes CASSPRGGSEQYF. This sequence joins TRBV7-2 and TRBJ2-5; maybe TRBD2 (7 bases). Judging by the DNA end, TRBJ2-7 fits better; the J call may be wrong. This CDR3 is 13 amino acids long. The germline V gene encodes CDR1 SGHTA and CDR2 FQGNSA.

This chain joins TRBV5-1 and TRBJ2-7; D remains ambiguous. This CDR3 has 14 amino acids. Germline V gives CDR1 SGHRS, CDR2 YFSETQ. Trimming left V 3 bases short and J 1 base short, with 11 bases between. The CDR3 DNA reads TGCGCCAGCAGCTGGGAAGTAACGTCCTACGAGCAGTACTTC. It translates to CASSWEVTSYEQYF.

V usage is TRBV7-9 and J usage is TRBJ2-1; D uncertain. V was cut by 8 bases and J by 9 bases, with 17 bases left in between. The CDR3 is made up of 13 amino acids. Looked up from germline, CDR1 is SEHNR and CDR2 is FQNEAQ (reference sequence). The CDR3 loop reads CASARARAGEQFF. The CDR3 region has the DNA TGTGCCAGCGCCCGGGCCCGGGCAGGTGAGCAGTTCTTC.

This chain links TRBV28 with TRBJ2-7, with 7 bases aligning to TRBD2. In germline, CDR1 is MDHEN, CDR2 SYDVKM. The CDR3 sequence is 20 residues long. V trimming: 5 bases; J trimming: 4 bases; junction bases outside the gene matches: 26. The CDR3 coding sequence is TGTGCCAGCAGTCCTCCTTTCGTCCTTGATCTCGGGGGGAGGGAGTACGAGCAGTACTTC. Translated, it gives CASSPPFVLDLGGREYEQYF.

This clone is a singleton in its sample. The V call is TRBV7-2, the J call TRBJ2-7; 7 bases are a match to TRBD2. CDR3 length: 15 amino acids. V was clipped by 1 base and J by 5 bases; unmatched bases: 8. Germline CDR1 and CDR2: SGHTA and FQGNSA. The CDR3 reads CASSLGGAGDNEQYF. Here the CDR3 DNA reads TGTGCCAGCAGCTTAGGGGGCGCGGGAGATAACGAGCAGTACTTC. Filled out from reference TRBV7-2 and TRBJ2-7, the complete variable domain reads GAGVSQSPSNKVTEKGKDVELRCDPISGHTALYWYRQSLGQGLEFLIYFQGNSAPDKSGLPSDRFSAERTGGSVSTLTIQRTQQEDSAVYLCASSLGGAGDNEQYFGPGTRLTVT.

V is TRBV6-1 and J is TRBJ1-5, with D maybe TRBD1 (6 bases). The CDR3 has 15 amino acids. Per germline, CDR1 MNHNS and CDR2 SASEGT. V was pared by 2 bases and J by 7 bases, with 15 bases between. CDR3 amino acids: CASSERPGAGQPQHF. In nucleotides, the CDR3 is TGTGCCAGCAGTGAAAGGCCGGGGGCTGGGCAGCCCCAGCATTTT.

This clone was counted a single time. The chain uses TRBV20-1 and TRBJ2-1, with unresolved D. The germline CDR1 and CDR2 sequences are DFQATT and SNEGSKA (reference sequence). The CDR3 loop spans 11 amino acids. The V and J ends lost 3 bases and 3 bases respectively, with 3 bases between them. Here the CDR3 DNA reads TGCAGTGCTAGGGACTACAATGAGCAGTTCTTC. Translated, it gives CSARDYNEQFF.

This rearrangement joins TRBV12-5 to TRBJ1-5; TRBD1 is a possible D gene (6 bases). This CDR3 contains 15 residues. Deletions cut 1 base from V and 4 bases from J, with 11 bases between. Germline V CDR1 and CDR2: LGHNT, FRNRAP. CDR3 protein: CASGLGKTGNQPQHF. The CDR3 nucleotides read TGTGCTAGTGGTTTGGGGAAGACAGGTAATCAGCCCCAGCATTTT.

The chain recombines TRBV4-1 with TRBJ2-5; possibly TRBD1 for D (6 bases). Germline CDR1 and CDR2: MGHRA and YSYEKL. This CDR3 is built from 15 residues. V lost 4 bases to trimming and J lost 5 bases, with 17 bases between them. Written as DNA, the CDR3 is TGCGCCAGCAGCCCTGCCGAACAGGGAACGGAGACCCAGTACTTC. Protein sequence: CASSPAEQGTETQYF.

The chain has TRBV5-1 and TRBJ1-2; 8 bases agree with TRBD1. CDR1 SGHRS and CDR2 YFSETQ come from the germline V gene. The CDR3 has 18 residues. The junction had 19 bases not matched to a gene; V was cut back by 4 bases and J by 5 bases. CDR3 in amino acids: CASSATGQGALGGYGYTF. The CDR3 coding sequence is TGCGCCAGCAGCGCCACCGGGCAGGGGGCGTTAGGAGGGTATGGCTACACCTTC.

The chain uses TRBV27 and TRBJ1-5, with no clear D. The ends were cut back, 4 bases at V and 3 bases at J, with 13 bases in the middle. Germline assignment: CDR1 MNHEY and CDR2 SMNVEV (reference sequence). The CDR3 consists of 15 residues. The CDR3 is CASSSLDGINQPQHF. The CDR3 DNA reads as TGTGCCAGCAGTTCCCTCGACGGAATCAATCAGCCCCAGCATTTT.

The chain recombines TRBV2 with TRBJ2-1; 12 positions match TRBD2. Unmatched junction bases numbered 7, after V lost 8 bases and J lost 2 bases. The germline CDR1 and CDR2 sequences are SNHLY and FYNNEI. The CDR3 extends over 16 amino acids. The CDR3 DNA is TGTGCCAGCGCCCGACTAGCGGGAGTGGCCTACAATGAGCAGTTCTTC. Translating it yields CASARLAGVAYNEQFF.